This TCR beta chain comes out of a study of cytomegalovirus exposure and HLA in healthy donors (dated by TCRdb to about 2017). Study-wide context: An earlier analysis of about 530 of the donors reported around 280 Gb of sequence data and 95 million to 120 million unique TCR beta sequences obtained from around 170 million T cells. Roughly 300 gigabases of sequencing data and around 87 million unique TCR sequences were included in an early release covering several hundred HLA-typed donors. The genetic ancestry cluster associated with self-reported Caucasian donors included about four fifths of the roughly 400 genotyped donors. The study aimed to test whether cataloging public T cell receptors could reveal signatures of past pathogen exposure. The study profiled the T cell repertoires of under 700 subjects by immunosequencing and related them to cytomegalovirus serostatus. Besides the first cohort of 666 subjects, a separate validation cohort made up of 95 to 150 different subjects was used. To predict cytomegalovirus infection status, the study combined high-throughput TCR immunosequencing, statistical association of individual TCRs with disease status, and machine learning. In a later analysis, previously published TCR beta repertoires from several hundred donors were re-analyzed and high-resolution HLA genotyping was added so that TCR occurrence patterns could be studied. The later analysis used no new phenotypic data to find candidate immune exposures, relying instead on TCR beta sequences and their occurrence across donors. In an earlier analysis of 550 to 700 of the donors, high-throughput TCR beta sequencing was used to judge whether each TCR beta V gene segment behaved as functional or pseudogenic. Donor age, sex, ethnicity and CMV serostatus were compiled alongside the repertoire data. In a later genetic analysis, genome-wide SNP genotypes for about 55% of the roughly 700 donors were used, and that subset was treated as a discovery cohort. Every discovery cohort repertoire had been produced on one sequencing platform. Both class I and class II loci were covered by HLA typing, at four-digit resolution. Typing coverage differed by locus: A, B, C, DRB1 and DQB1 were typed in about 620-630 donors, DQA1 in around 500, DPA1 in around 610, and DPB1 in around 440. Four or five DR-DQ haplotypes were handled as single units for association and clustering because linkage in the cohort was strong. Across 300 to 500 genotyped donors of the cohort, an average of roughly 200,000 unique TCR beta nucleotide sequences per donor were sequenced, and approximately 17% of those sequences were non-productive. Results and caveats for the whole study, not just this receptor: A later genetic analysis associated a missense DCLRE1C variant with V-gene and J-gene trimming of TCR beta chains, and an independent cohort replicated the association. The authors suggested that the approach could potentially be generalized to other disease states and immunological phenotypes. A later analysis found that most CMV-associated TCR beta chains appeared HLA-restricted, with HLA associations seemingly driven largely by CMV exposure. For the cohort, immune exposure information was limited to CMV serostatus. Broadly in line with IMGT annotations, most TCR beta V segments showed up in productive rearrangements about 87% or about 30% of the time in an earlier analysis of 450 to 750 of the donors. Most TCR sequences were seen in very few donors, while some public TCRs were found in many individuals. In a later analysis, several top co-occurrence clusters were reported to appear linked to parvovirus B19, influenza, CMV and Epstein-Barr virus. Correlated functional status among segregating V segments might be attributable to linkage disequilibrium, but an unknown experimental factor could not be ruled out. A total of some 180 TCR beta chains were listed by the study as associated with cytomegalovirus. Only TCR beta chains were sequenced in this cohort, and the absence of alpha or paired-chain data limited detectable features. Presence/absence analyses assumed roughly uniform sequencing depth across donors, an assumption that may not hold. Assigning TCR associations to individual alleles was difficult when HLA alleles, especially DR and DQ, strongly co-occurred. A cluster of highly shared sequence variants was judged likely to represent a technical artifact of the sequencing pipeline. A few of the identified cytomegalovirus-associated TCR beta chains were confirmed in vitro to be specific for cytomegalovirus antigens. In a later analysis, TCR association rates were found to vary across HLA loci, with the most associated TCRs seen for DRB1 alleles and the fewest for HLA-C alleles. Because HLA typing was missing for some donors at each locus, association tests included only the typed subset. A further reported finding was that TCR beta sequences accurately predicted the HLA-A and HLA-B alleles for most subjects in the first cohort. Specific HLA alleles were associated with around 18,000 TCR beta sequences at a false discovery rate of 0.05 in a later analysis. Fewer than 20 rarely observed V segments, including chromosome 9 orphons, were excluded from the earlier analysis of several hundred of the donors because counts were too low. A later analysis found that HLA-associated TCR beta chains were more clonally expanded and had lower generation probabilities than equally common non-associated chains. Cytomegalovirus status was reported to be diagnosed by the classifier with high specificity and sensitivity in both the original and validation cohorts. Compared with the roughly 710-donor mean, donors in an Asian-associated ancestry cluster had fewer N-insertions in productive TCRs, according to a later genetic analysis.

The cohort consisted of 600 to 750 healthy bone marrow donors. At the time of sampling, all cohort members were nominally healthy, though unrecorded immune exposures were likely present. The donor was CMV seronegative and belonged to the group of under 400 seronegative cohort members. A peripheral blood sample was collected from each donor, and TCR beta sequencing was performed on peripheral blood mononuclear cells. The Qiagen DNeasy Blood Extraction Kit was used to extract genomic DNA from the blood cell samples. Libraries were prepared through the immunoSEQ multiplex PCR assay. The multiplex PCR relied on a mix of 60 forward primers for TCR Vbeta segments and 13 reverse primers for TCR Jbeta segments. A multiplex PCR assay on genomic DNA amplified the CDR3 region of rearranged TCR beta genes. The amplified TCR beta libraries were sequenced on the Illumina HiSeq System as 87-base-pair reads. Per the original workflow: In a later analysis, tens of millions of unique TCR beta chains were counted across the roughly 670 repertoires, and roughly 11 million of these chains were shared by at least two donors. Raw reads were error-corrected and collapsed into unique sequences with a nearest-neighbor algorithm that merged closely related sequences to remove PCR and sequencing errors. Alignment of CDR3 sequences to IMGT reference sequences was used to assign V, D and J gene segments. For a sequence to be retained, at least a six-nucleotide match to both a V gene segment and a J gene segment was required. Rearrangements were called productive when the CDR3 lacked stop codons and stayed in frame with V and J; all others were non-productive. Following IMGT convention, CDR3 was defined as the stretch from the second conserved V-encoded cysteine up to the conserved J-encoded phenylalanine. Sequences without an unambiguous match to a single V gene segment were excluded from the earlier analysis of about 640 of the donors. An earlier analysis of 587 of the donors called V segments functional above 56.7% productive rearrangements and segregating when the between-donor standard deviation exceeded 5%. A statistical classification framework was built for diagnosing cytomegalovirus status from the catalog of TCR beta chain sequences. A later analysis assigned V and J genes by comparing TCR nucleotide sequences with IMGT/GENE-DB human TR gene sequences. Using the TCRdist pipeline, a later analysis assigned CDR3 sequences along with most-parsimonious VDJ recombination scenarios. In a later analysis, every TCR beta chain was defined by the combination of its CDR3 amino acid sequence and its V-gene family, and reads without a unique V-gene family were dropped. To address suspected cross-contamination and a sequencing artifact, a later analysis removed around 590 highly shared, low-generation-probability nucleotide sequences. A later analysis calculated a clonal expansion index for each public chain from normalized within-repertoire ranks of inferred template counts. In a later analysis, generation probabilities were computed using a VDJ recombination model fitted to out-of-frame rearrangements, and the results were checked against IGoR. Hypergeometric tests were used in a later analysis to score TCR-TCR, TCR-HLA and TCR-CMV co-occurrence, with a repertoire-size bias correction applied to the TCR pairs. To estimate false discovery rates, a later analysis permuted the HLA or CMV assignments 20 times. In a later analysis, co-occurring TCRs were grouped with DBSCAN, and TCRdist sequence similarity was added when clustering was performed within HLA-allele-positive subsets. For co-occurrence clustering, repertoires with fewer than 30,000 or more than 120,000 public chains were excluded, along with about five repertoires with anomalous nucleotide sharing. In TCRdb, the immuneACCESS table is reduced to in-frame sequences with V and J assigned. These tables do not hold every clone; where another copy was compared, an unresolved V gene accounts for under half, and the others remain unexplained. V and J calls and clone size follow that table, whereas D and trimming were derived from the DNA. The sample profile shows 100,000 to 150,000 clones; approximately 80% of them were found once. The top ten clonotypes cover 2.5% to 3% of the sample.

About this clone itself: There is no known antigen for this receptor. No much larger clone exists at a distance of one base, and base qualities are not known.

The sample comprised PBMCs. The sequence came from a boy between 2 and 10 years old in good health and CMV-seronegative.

CDR3 sequence: CAISESERGGNYGYTF. The sequenced DNA is TGTGCCATCAGTGAGTCCGAAAGGGGGGGGAACTATGGCTACACCTTC. The chain is assembled from TRBV10-3 and TRBJ1-2; the D region possibly corresponds to TRBD1 (6 bases align). Based on the germline V gene, the CDR1 and CDR2 sequences are ENHRY and SYGVKD. V is shortened by 0 bases, J by 2 bases, and the region joining them spans 13 bases. CDR3 length: 16 amino acids, cysteine to phenylalanine. The retained sequence is limited to the CDR3, 48 bases, with the frame set at the first base.